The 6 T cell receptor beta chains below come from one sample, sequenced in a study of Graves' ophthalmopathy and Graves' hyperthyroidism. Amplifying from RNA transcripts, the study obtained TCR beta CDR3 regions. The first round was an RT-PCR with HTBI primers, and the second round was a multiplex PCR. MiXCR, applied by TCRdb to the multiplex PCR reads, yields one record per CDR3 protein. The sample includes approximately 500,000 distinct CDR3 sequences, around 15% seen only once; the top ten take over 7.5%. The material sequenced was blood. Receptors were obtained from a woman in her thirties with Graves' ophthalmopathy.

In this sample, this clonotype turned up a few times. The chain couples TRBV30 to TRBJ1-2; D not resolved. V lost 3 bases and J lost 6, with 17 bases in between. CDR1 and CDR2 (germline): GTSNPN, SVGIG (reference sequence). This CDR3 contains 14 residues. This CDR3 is CAWRGPSGRNGYTF. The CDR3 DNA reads TGTGCCTGGAGAGGACCTTCCGGACGGAATGGCTACACCTTC.

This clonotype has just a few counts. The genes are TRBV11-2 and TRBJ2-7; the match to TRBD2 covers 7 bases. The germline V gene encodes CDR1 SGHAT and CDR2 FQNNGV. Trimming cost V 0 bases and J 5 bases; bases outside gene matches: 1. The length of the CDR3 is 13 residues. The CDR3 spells CASSLDGTNEQYF. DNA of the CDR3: TGTGCCAGCAGCTTAGACGGGACTAACGAGCAGTACTTC. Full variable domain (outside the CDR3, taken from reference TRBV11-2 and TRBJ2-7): EAGVAQSPRYKIIEKRQSVAFWCNPISGHATLYWYQQILGQGPKLLIQFQNNGVVDDSQLPKDRFSAERLKGVDSTLKIQPAKLEDSAVYLCASSLDGTNEQYFGPGTRLTVT.

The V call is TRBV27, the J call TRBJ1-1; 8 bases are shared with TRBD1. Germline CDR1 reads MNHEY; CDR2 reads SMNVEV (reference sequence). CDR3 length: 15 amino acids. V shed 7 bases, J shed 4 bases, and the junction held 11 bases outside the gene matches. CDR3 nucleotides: TGTGCCAGCAAACGGACAGGGCTTGTTCTCACTGAAGCTTTCTTT. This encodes CASKRTGLVLTEAFF.

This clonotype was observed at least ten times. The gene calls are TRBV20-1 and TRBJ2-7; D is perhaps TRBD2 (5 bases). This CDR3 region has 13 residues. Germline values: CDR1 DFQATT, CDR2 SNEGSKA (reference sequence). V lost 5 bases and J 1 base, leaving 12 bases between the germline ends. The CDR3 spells CSARGETSYEQYF. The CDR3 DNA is TGCAGTGCTCGGGGAGAAACTTCCTACGAGCAGTACTTC.

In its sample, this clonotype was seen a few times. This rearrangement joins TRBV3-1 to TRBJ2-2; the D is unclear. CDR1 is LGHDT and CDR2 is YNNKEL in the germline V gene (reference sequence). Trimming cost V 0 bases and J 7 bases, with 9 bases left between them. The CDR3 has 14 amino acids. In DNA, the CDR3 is TGTGCCAGCAGCCAAGAAGTGTTGGGCGGGGAGCTGTTTTTT. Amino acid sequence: CASSQEVLGGELFF.

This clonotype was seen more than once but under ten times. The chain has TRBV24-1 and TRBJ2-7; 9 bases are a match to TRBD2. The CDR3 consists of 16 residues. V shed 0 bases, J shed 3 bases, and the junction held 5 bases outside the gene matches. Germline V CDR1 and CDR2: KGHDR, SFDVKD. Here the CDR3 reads CATSDLQSSGVYEQYF. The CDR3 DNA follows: TGTGCCACCAGTGATTTGCAGTCTAGCGGGGTCTACGAGCAGTACTTC.